A single sample is the source of the 7 T cell receptor beta chains below, sequenced in a study of blood T cells in healthy people across ages. For the second PCR, which ran for 7 to 11 cycles, a sample-barcoded 5' primer and a J-beta primer mix were used. Each CDR3 protein is one row after TCRdb ran MiXCR on the 5' RACE reads. The sample shows roughly 680,000 distinct CDR3 sequences, around 49% of them seen only once. Sample: blood. These receptors were taken from a woman in her sixties in good health.

The genes are TRBV29-1 and TRBJ2-1; D not certain. Trimming shortened V by 4 bases and J by 9 bases, and 10 bases separated the two germline ends. The CDR3 extends over 11 amino acids. CDR1 and CDR2 from the germline V gene are SQVTM and ANQGSEA. CDR3 nucleotides: TGCAGCGTTGCCGCCCGCGGTGAGCAGTTCTTC. Its translation: CSVAARGEQFF.

This clonotype was picked up a small number of times. The chain employs TRBV29-1 and TRBJ1-1, with D unclear. V lost 4 bases and J lost 3, with 6 bases in between. The CDR3 spans 11 residues. Germline V gives CDR1 SQVTM, CDR2 ANQGSEA. CDR3 sequence reads: CSVGGHTEAFF. The CDR3, as DNA: TGCAGCGTTGGTGGGCACACTGAAGCTTTCTTT.

This chain uses TRBV6-2 or TRBV6-3 with TRBJ2-7, with 10 bases fitting TRBD2. The CDR3 runs to 13 residues. V lost 7 bases, J lost 5 bases, and 5 bases stayed unmatched. CDR1 MNHEY and CDR2 SVGEGT come from the germline V gene. The CDR3 DNA reads as TGTGCCAGCACGGCTAGCGGGAGCAACGAGCAGTACTTC. Translating it yields CASTASGSNEQYF.

This chain uses TRBV5-1 with TRBJ1-4; D might be TRBD1 (6 bases). In germline, CDR1 is SGHRS, CDR2 YFSETQ. V lost 6 bases and J lost 6, with 12 bases in between. The CDR3 extends over 13 amino acids. The CDR3, as DNA: TGCGCCAGCACGGACAGCCGAGATGAAAAACTGTTTTTT. As protein: CASTDSRDEKLFF.

The chain joins TRBV9 to TRBJ2-1; the D is unclear. Trimming removed 4 bases from V and 0 bases from J, with 14 bases in between. The CDR3 runs 16 residues. The germline CDR1 and CDR2 sequences are SGDLS and YYNGEE. Here the CDR3 DNA reads TGTGCCAGCAGCATTCACCTGTGGCCCTCCTACAATGAGCAGTTCTTC. Its translation is CASSIHLWPSYNEQFF.

The V gene is TRBV6-5, the J gene TRBJ2-5; TRBD2 aligns across 7 bases. The length of the CDR3 is 17 residues. V was pared by 2 bases and J by 1 base, with 10 bases of the junction left unmatched. Germline V gene sequence: CDR1 MNHEY, CDR2 SVGAGI. CDR3: CASSYREDERGQETQYF. The CDR3, as DNA: TGTGCCAGCAGTTACAGAGAGGACGAGCGGGGCCAAGAGACCCAGTACTTC.

This clonotype was detected only a few times. The rearrangement uses TRBV11-2 and TRBJ2-1; D may be TRBD2 (5 bases). Germline CDR1 reads SGHAT; CDR2 reads FQNNGV. V lost 7 bases and J lost 6, with 13 bases in between. CDR3 length: 13 amino acids. The DNA of the CDR3 is TGTGCCAGCACCGGGAACCGCGGCAATGAGCAGTTCTTC. It codes for CASTGNRGNEQFF.